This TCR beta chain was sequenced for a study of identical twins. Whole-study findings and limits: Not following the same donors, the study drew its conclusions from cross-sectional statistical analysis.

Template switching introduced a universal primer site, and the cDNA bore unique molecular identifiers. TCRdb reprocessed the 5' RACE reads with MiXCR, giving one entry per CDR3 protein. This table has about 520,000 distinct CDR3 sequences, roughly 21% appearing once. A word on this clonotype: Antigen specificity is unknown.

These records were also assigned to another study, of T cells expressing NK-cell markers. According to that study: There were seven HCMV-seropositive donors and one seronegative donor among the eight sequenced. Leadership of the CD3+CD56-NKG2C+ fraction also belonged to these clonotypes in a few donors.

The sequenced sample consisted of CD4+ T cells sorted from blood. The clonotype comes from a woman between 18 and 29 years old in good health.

This CDR3 is CSAHGVGHSNQPQHF. In DNA form, the CDR3 reads TGCAGTGCTCATGGGGTAGGACATAGCAATCAGCCCCAGCATTTT. The rearrangement links TRBV20-1 to TRBJ1-5; D might be TRBD1 (5 bases). The CDR3 has 15 amino acids. The germline V and J ends were trimmed by 5 bases and 0 bases, with 14 bases remaining between them. The germline CDR1 and CDR2 sequences are DFQATT and SNEGSKA (reference sequence).